The TCR beta chain described here comes from a study of T cell responses to AZD1222 COVID-19 vaccine. Repertoires were generated with immunoSEQ multiplex PCR, while TCRdb's copy carries only in-frame clones and drops some. This table holds under 100,000 clones, approximately 86% found once. The CDR3 length is 17 residues. The V end lost 0 bases, the J end lost 2 bases, and 17 bases lay between the germline ends. CDR1 SGHNT and CDR2 YYREEE come from the germline V gene (reference sequence). The sample here was peripheral blood, taken on day 0 of AZD1222 vaccination. This rearrangement joins TRBV5-4 to TRBJ2-5, with D hard to call. The origin of this receptor is an adult in good health. In DNA, the CDR3 is TGTGCCAGCAGCTTGGCTATAAGTCTGGGGTCACAAGAGACCCAGTACTTC. Translation: CASSLAISLGSQETQYF.